Each of the 28 T cell receptor beta chains below was sequenced from the same sample in a study of blood T cells in healthy people across ages. Primed by a sample-barcoded 5' primer and a J-beta primer mix, a second PCR proceeded for 7 to 11 cycles. TCRdb fed the 5' RACE reads into MiXCR, producing one record per CDR3 protein. The sample lists about 1,000,000 distinct CDR3 sequences; 35% to 50% were seen once. Sequences were obtained from blood. The receptor set was obtained from a woman aged 60-70 years in good health.

This clonotype has only a few counts. The chain employs TRBV29-1 and TRBJ2-5; 10 nucleotides align to TRBD2. V shed 7 bases, J shed 7 bases, and the junction held 12 bases outside the gene matches. This CDR3 has 14 residues. CDR1 and CDR2 (germline): SQVTM, ANQGSEA. Here the CDR3 reads CSGEISGRAGTQYF. CDR3 DNA: TGCAGCGGAGAAATAAGCGGGAGGGCGGGGACCCAGTACTTC.

This clonotype was found a few times. The gene calls are TRBV27 and TRBJ2-7; 7 bases are shared with TRBD2. CDR3 length equals 14 residues. The V and J ends lost 7 bases and 0 bases, in that order; junction bases with no gene match: 6. Looked up from germline, CDR1 is MNHEY and CDR2 is SMNVEV (reference sequence). The CDR3 spells CASKLGEGSYEQYF. The DNA for the CDR3 is TGTGCCAGCAAGTTGGGGGAGGGCTCCTACGAGCAGTACTTC.

This clonotype appeared once. V usage is TRBV2 and J usage is TRBJ1-5; no clear D gene. The CDR3 runs to 13 residues. V dropped 3 bases and J dropped 6 bases, with 9 bases sitting between them. Per the germline V gene, CDR1 is SNHLY and CDR2 is FYNNEI. Written as DNA, the CDR3 is TGTGCCAGCAGTGACCAGCCTCCTCAGCCCCAGCATTTT. It specifies CASSDQPPQPQHF. The full variable domain, its missing parts supplied by reference TRBV2 and TRBJ1-5, is EPEVTQTPSHQVTQMGQEVILRCVPISNHLYFYWYRQILGQKVEFLVSFYNNEISEKSEIFDDQFSVERPDGSNFTLKIRSTKLEDSAMYFCASSDQPPQPQHFGDGTRLSIL.

This clonotype appeared once. This chain links TRBV2 with TRBJ2-7, with 10 bases matching TRBD1. Germline V CDR1 and CDR2: SNHLY, FYNNEI. Unmatched junction bases numbered 4, after V lost 4 bases and J lost 1 base. The CDR3 has 15 amino acids. The CDR3 sequence is CASSGWGQGSYEQYF. The CDR3 DNA reads TGTGCCAGCAGTGGTTGGGGACAGGGGTCCTACGAGCAGTACTTC.

The CDR3 spells CASSEDGTDYGYTF. The CDR3 DNA sequence: TGCGCCAGCAGTGAGGACGGAACTGACTATGGCTACACCTTC. This sequence joins TRBV10-1 and TRBJ1-2; no firm D call. Germline CDR1 and CDR2: WNHNN and SYGVQD (reference sequence). Trimming took off 2 bases at V and 3 bases at J, with 10 bases between the two ends. The CDR3 runs to 14 residues.

This chain uses TRBV20-1 with TRBJ2-1; tentative D call: TRBD2 (8 bases). Germline-derived CDR1 and CDR2 are DFQATT and SNEGSKA (reference sequence). V lost 5 bases to trimming and J lost 8 bases, with 22 bases between them. The CDR3 loop spans 15 amino acids. The CDR3, as DNA: TGCAGTGCTCAAAAGGGGGCGGGAGGTCATTATGAGCAGTTCTTC. It translates to CSAQKGAGGHYEQFF.

The chain combines TRBV5-1 with TRBJ2-7; 8 bases match TRBD1. The junction had 4 bases not matched to a gene; V was cut back by 3 bases and J by 2 bases. The CDR3 contains 14 residues. CDR1 is SGHRS and CDR2 is YFSETQ in the germline V gene. This CDR3 is CASSSQTGAYEQYF. The CDR3 DNA follows: TGCGCCAGCAGCTCACAGACAGGGGCCTACGAGCAGTACTTC. The complete variable domain, with remaining parts taken from reference TRBV5-1 and TRBJ2-7, reads KAGVTQTPRYLIKTRGQQVTLSCSPISGHRSVSWYQQTPGQGLQFLFEYFSETQRNKGNFPGRFSGRQFSNSRSEMNVSTLELGDSALYLCASSSQTGAYEQYFGPGTRLTVT.

This chain joins TRBV6-5 and TRBJ2-1, with D perhaps matching TRBD1 or TRBD2 (7 bases each). V lost 5 bases, J lost 15 bases, and 29 bases lay in between. The CDR3 length is 16 residues. In germline, CDR1 is MNHEY, CDR2 SVGAGI. As DNA, the CDR3 is TGTGCCAGCAGTCCAAGAAGGGGGGGGACAGCTTCGATGAGGTTCTTC. It codes for CASSPRRGGTASMRFF.

The chain carries TRBV7-8 and TRBJ2-1; the D is unclear. The length of the CDR3 is 18 residues. V was shortened by 1 base and J by 0 bases, with 16 bases between the two germline ends. CDR1 SGHVS and CDR2 FQNEAQ come from the germline V gene. The CDR3 reads CASSLGQVLHLSYNEQFF. The DNA for the CDR3 is TGTGCCAGCAGCTTAGGGCAGGTCCTACATCTCTCCTACAATGAGCAGTTCTTC. The whole variable domain, remainder taken from reference TRBV7-8 and TRBJ2-1, is GAGVSQSPRYKVAKRGQDVALRCDPISGHVSLFWYQQALGQGPEFLTYFQNEAQLDKSGLPSDRFFAERPEGSVSTLKIQRTQQEDSAVYLCASSLGQVLHLSYNEQFFGPGTRLTVL.

This clonotype was seen only a few times. This chain joins TRBV6-1 and TRBJ2-6; either TRBD1 or TRBD2 may fit D (5 bases each). V lost 9 bases and J 2 bases, leaving 14 bases between the germline ends. CDR3 length equals 15 residues. Germline-derived CDR1 and CDR2 are MNHNS and SASEGT. The CDR3 DNA reads TGTGCCAGTTCTTACAGGAGGACTGGGGCCAACGTCCTGACTTTC. This sequence encodes CASSYRRTGANVLTF.

The chain links TRBV28 to TRBJ2-1; a weak D match, TRBD2 (5 bases). The V end lost 8 bases, the J end lost 5 bases, and 10 bases lay between the germline ends. The germline V gene encodes CDR1 MDHEN and CDR2 SYDVKM. The CDR3 length is 12 residues. CDR3 in amino acids: CASEERNNEQFF. The CDR3 DNA follows: TGTGCCAGCGAGGAGCGGAACAATGAGCAGTTCTTC.

The chain uses TRBV29-1 and TRBJ2-7; TRBD2 is a possible D gene (6 bases). The germline CDR1 and CDR2 sequences are SQVTM and ANQGSEA. The CDR3 consists of 16 residues. Trimming took 0 bases from V and 7 from J, leaving 22 bases between them. The CDR3 sequence: CSVEDIPTRRVSEQYF. The CDR3 DNA sequence: TGCAGCGTTGAAGACATCCCGACACGGAGGGTCTCGGAGCAGTACTTC.

The chain has TRBV6-5 and TRBJ2-3; no definite D call. Trimming pared 6 bases from V and 0 bases from J, leaving 16 bases between. The CDR3 is 16 amino acids. Germline CDR1 and CDR2: MNHEY and SVGAGI. Written as DNA, the CDR3 is TGTGCCAGCAGCCCCCTCCTCGGACCAAGCACAGATACGCAGTATTTT. This codes for CASSPLLGPSTDTQYF.

This rearrangement joins TRBV5-1 to TRBJ2-7, with D maybe TRBD2 (7 bases). The CDR3 contains 16 residues. Trimming took off 4 bases at V and 0 bases at J, with 17 bases between the two ends. Germline CDR1 is SGHRS and CDR2 is YFSETQ. CDR3 in DNA: TGCGCCAGCAGCCGCCAAGGGGGGGGGAGCTCCTACGAGCAGTACTTC. Residues: CASSRQGGGSSYEQYF.

This clonotype has just one count. The rearrangement links TRBV20-1 to TRBJ2-7, with 10 positions matching TRBD1. Germline CDR1 and CDR2: DFQATT and SNEGSKA (reference sequence). J gave up 5 bases and V 2 bases, and 3 bases lay outside the gene matches. The CDR3 length is 13 residues. CDR3: CSARRQGADEQYF. The CDR3 DNA reads TGCAGTGCTAGAAGACAGGGGGCCGACGAGCAGTACTTC.

The chain combines TRBV12-3 or TRBV12-4 with TRBJ2-5, with TRBD1 identical over 7 bases. The CDR3 totals 14 residues. V lost 6 bases, J lost 7 bases, and 11 bases stayed unmatched. The CDR3 coding sequence is TGTGCCAGCAGCCTGTCGAACAGGGGCGGGACCCAGTACTTC. Translating it yields CASSLSNRGGTQYF.

The chain joins TRBV25-1 to TRBJ2-5; TRBD1 matches 11 bases. The trim removed 10 bases at V and 11 bases at J, leaving 15 bases unmatched. Germline loops: CDR1 MGHDK, CDR2 SYGVNS. The CDR3 covers 14 residues. The CDR3 loop is CATSGTGGIGEQYF. The CDR3 bases are TGTGCCACATCCGGGACAGGGGGAATAGGGGAGCAGTACTTC.

This chain connects TRBV27 to TRBJ2-1, with 8 bases fitting TRBD2. Germline V gives CDR1 MNHEY, CDR2 SMNVEV (reference sequence). The CDR3 extends over 15 amino acids. With 7 bases clipped from V and 10 bases from J, the junction kept 15 bases outside the gene matches. CDR3 coding DNA: TGTGCCAGCATCACGCGGCTAGCGGGCCCCGGGGAGCAGTTCTTC. It is translated as CASITRLAGPGEQFF.

In this sample, this clonotype turned up a few times. This chain connects TRBV12-3 or TRBV12-4 to TRBJ2-7, with 7 bases that match TRBD2. V was clipped by 1 base and J by 0 bases; unmatched bases: 3. CDR3 length: 15 residues. CDR3 region: CASSLGAGRSYEQYF. The CDR3 DNA follows: TGTGCCAGCAGTTTAGGAGCGGGACGCTCCTACGAGCAGTACTTC.

This clonotype was seen a few times. This rearrangement joins TRBV20-1 to TRBJ2-1; TRBD2 aligns across 9 bases. The CDR3 consists of 17 residues. V dropped 0 bases and J dropped 0; count of bases not matched to a gene: 6. Looked up from germline, CDR1 is DFQATT and CDR2 is SNEGSKA (reference sequence). CDR3 coding DNA: TGCAGTGCTAGAGATTCTAGCGGGAAGCACTCCTACAATGAGCAGTTCTTC. This sequence encodes CSARDSSGKHSYNEQFF.

DNA for the CDR3: TGTGCCACCACACCCTCCCATACGGACAGGCGCACAGATACGCAGTATTTT. This sequence encodes CATTPSHTDRRTDTQYF. The V gene is TRBV10-3, the J gene TRBJ2-3; 7 bases fit TRBD1. The CDR3 has 17 amino acids. Germline-derived CDR1 and CDR2 are ENHRY and SYGVKD. The junction had 17 bases not matched to a gene; V was cut back by 10 bases and J by 1 base.

This clonotype was observed many times. The chain links TRBV2 to TRBJ2-7; D not certain. This CDR3 has 11 residues. Trimming removed 2 bases from V and 4 bases from J, with 3 bases in between. Germline V gene data show CDR1 as SNHLY and CDR2 as FYNNEI. Written as DNA, the CDR3 is TGTGCCAGCAGTGAAAAATACGAGCAGTACTTC. Translation gives CASSEKYEQYF.

This clonotype was found many times. The chain couples TRBV27 to TRBJ2-4, with TRBD2 matching 7 bases. Germline trimming cut 2 bases from V and 0 bases from J; bases unmatched to any gene: 7. There are 17 residues in the CDR3. CDR1 is MNHEY and CDR2 is SMNVEV in the germline V gene (reference sequence). The CDR3 nucleotides read TGTGCCAGCAGTTTAGCGGGAGAATCCCTAGCCAAAAACATTCAGTACTTC. Translating gives CASSLAGESLAKNIQYF.

This clonotype was seen more than once but under ten times. CDR3: CASRRSGDSQIYGYTF. The CDR3 DNA follows: TGTGCCAGCAGGCGAAGCGGGGACAGCCAGATCTATGGCTACACCTTC. The gene calls are TRBV27 and TRBJ1-2; 7 bases align to TRBD1. The V gene's germline CDR1 is MNHEY and CDR2 SMNVEV (reference sequence). With 6 bases clipped from V and 4 bases from J, the junction kept 14 bases outside the gene matches. The CDR3 has 16 amino acids.

J is TRBJ1-2 and V is TRBV3-1; the D is unclear. Germline V CDR1 and CDR2: LGHDT, YNNKEL (reference sequence). CDR3 length equals 14 residues. Trimming removed 0 bases at V and 6 bases at J, with 11 bases between. CDR3 DNA sequence: TGTGCCAGCAGCCAAGATGCGGGAATTCATGGCTACACCTTC. This translates into CASSQDAGIHGYTF. The entire variable domain, with the rest obtained from reference TRBV3-1 and TRBJ1-2, is as follows: DTAVSQTPKYLVTQMGNDKSIKCEQNLGHDTMYWYKQDSKKFLKIMFSYNNKELIINETVPNRFSPKSPDKAHLNLHINSLELGDSAVYFCASSQDAGIHGYTFGSGTRLTVV.

The chain employs TRBV29-1 and TRBJ2-7; 14 nucleotides agree with TRBD2. The DNA end favors TRBJ2-5, so the J call may be wrong. This CDR3 is 15 amino acids long. The germline CDR1 and CDR2 sequences are SQVTM and ANQGSEA. The DNA of the CDR3 is TGCAGCGCGAACCCGGGACTAGCGGGAGTAGGGACCCAGTACTTC. This gives the protein CSANPGLAGVGTQYF.

The CDR3 region has the DNA TGTGCCAGCAGCCAATCGGGGAGGGGACGATGGTACTTC. Protein product: CASSQSGRGRWYF. The chain couples TRBV3-1 to TRBJ2-4; 7 bases are shared with TRBD2. J lost 15 bases, V lost 2 bases, and 10 bases had no gene match. The length of the CDR3 is 13 residues. Germline V gives CDR1 LGHDT, CDR2 YNNKEL (reference sequence).

This clonotype was seen many times. J is TRBJ2-5 and V is TRBV3-1; 7 bases match TRBD1. This CDR3 region has 14 residues. Trimming cost V 1 base and J 5 bases; bases outside gene matches: 4. The V gene's germline CDR1 is LGHDT and CDR2 YNNKEL (reference sequence). The CDR3 loop is CASSQGTGGETQYF. Written as DNA, the CDR3 is TGTGCCAGCAGCCAAGGGACAGGCGGGGAGACCCAGTACTTC.